These 11 T cell receptor beta chains were all obtained from the same sample, sequenced in a study of OX40 agonist ivuxolimab in advanced cancers. Using immunoSEQ multiplex PCR, the repertoire was profiled, and TCRdb retains in-frame clones only, with some absent. The top ten hold under 45% of the sample, which has tens of thousands of clones, just under 85% seen once. The source was CD4+ or CD8+ T cells sorted from blood, collected in a trial of the OX40 agonist ivuxolimab. These receptors came from an adult with an advanced solid tumor such as melanoma, head and neck, liver or kidney cancer.

This sequence joins TRBV27 and TRBJ2-1; 7 bases fit TRBD2. Germline loops: CDR1 MNHEY, CDR2 SMNVEV (reference sequence). V dropped 6 bases and J dropped 6; count of bases not matched to a gene: 8. The CDR3 runs to 14 residues. CDR3 nucleotide sequence: TGTGCCAGCAGGGGGGAGGGCCAGATCAATGAGCAGTTCTTC. It codes for CASRGEGQINEQFF.

This clone was seen a single time. The chain employs TRBV5-1 and TRBJ2-3; 9 bases map to TRBD2. After removal of 4 bases from V and 2 bases from J, the junction contained 8 bases not matched to a gene. The CDR3 length is 16 residues. Germline V lookup: CDR1 SGHRS, CDR2 YFSETQ. Here the CDR3 DNA reads TGCGCCAGCAGCCCTGAGGCGGGGGGGTTCACAGATACGCAGTATTTT. Amino acid sequence: CASSPEAGGFTDTQYF.

This chain joins TRBV5-6 and TRBJ1-2; D is undetermined. Germline lookup yields CDR1 SGHDT and CDR2 YYEEEE. V dropped 1 base and J dropped 8 bases, with 9 bases sitting between them. The CDR3 covers 12 residues. As DNA, the CDR3 is TGTGCCAGCAGCTTGTTTGGGGAAGGCTACACCTTC. Amino acid sequence: CASSLFGEGYTF. Together with reference TRBV5-6 and TRBJ1-2, the CDR3 gives the full variable domain: DAGVTQSPTHLIKTRGQQVTLRCSPKSGHDTVSWYQQALGQGPQFIFQYYEEEERQRGNFPDRFSGHQFPNYSSELNVNALLLGDSALYLCASSLFGEGYTFGSGTRLTVV.

This clone was counted once. The J gene is TRBJ2-3, the V gene TRBV10-3; 7 positions agree with TRBD2. CDR3 size: 17 residues. Germline V CDR1 and CDR2: ENHRY, SYGVKD. Trimming took 3 bases from V and 2 from J; bases not matched to a gene: 11. CDR3 residues: CAISDLLQRGSTDTQYF. In nucleotides, the CDR3 is TGTGCCATCAGTGATTTACTCCAGCGGGGTTCCACAGATACGCAGTATTTT.

In its sample, this clone was seen once. This rearrangement joins TRBV29-1 to TRBJ2-7, with TRBD1 matching over 9 bases. After removal of 6 bases from V and 2 bases from J, the junction contained 14 bases not matched to a gene. Per germline, CDR1 SQVTM and CDR2 ANQGSEA. This CDR3 is built from 16 residues. The CDR3 protein is CSVEIPRDRVPYEQYF. In DNA, the CDR3 is TGCAGCGTGGAAATCCCCCGGGACAGGGTCCCCTACGAGCAGTACTTC.

This clone was detected only a few times. This sequence joins TRBV6-1 and TRBJ1-5; D is possibly TRBD1 (6 bases). Per the germline V gene, CDR1 is MNHNS and CDR2 is SASEGT. The CDR3 is made up of 13 amino acids. V lost 9 bases and J lost 3, with 12 bases in between. The DNA of the CDR3 is TGTGCCAGTGAGGGGGGGCCCAATCAGCCCCAGCATTTT. It encodes CASEGGPNQPQHF.

Only one count was recorded for this clone. The chain has TRBV2 and TRBJ2-7; D possibly corresponds to TRBD1 (5 bases). Germline CDR1 SNHLY, CDR2 FYNNEI. V was shortened by 6 bases and J by 4 bases, with 10 bases between the two germline ends. The CDR3 runs 12 residues. The CDR3 region has the DNA TGTGCCAGCAGCCAGGGTCGGTACGAGCAGTACTTC. The encoded protein is CASSQGRYEQYF. The full variable domain, rest sourced from reference TRBV2 and TRBJ2-7, is EPEVTQTPSHQVTQMGQEVILRCVPISNHLYFYWYRQILGQKVEFLVSFYNNEISEKSEIFDDQFSVERPDGSNFTLKIRSTKLEDSAMYFCASSQGRYEQYFGPGTRLTVT.

V gene TRBV19 combines with J gene TRBJ2-2; no definite D call. V lost 1 base, J lost 9 bases, and 12 bases lay in between. The CDR3 spans 14 residues. Germline CDR1 reads LNHDA; CDR2 reads SQIVND (reference sequence). The CDR3 region has the DNA TGTGCCAGTAGTATAGTGTTAATTCCAAGGGAGCTGTTTTTT. This sequence encodes CASSIVLIPRELFF.

This clone was seen just once. This rearrangement joins TRBV6-1 to TRBJ1-5; D ambiguous. Germline CDR1 reads MNHNS; CDR2 reads SASEGT. CDR3 length equals 14 residues. Trimming cost V 1 base and J 3 bases, with 7 bases left between them. In nucleotides, the CDR3 is TGTGCCAGCAGTGAAGGCGGAATCAATCAGCCCCAGCATTTT. Its translation: CASSEGGINQPQHF.

The chain is built from TRBV6-6 and TRBJ1-2; D is ambiguous. The germline CDR1 and CDR2 sequences are MNHNY and SVGAGI (reference sequence). V was pared by 5 bases and J by 1 base, with 11 bases between. The CDR3 runs 14 residues. The CDR3 here is CASSPDTVNYGYTF. Written as DNA, the CDR3 is TGTGCCAGCAGTCCTGACACGGTTAACTATGGCTACACCTTC.

This clone appeared a few times. The DNA for the CDR3 is TGTGCAGAGCTGGACAGGGGGCACGAAAAACTGTTTTTT. Its translation: CAELDRGHEKLFF. The chain joins TRBV21-1 to TRBJ1-4; the listed D gene, TRBD1, was not tested against the DNA. TRBV21-1 is classified as a pseudogene. CDR3 length: 13 residues.